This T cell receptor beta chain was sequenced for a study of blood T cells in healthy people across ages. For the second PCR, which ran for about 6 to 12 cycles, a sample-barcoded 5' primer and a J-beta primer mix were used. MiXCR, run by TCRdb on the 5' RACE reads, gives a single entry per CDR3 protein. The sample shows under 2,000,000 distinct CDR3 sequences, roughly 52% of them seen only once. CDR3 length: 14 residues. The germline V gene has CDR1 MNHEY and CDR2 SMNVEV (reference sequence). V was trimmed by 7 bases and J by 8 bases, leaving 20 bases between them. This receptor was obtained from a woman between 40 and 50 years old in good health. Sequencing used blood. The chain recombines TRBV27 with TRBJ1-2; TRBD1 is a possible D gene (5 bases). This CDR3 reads CASIGIGTVGGYTF. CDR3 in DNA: TGTGCCAGCATCGGAATTGGGACGGTGGGGGGCTACACCTTC.